This TCR beta chain was identified during a study of T-cell reconstitution after alpha-beta-depleted transplantation in children. Study-level results: Several patients had high TCRbeta diversity at day 60; it came from surviving recipient T cells and thymic progenitors.

This clonotype was seen at least ten times. Its antigen is unknown. The authors prepared the TCRbeta library with unique molecular identifiers. TCRdb analysed the PCR reads with MiXCR anew, one entry per CDR3 protein. The data show roughly 100,000 distinct CDR3 sequences, roughly 7.2% seen once. The V end was cut by 0 bases, the J end by 5 bases, with 13 bases between. Germline-derived CDR1 and CDR2 are SGHRS and YFSETQ. The length of the CDR3 is 15 residues. The source of this sequence is a boy younger than 10 with acute lymphoblastic leukemia, due to receive a stem cell transplant. This chain joins TRBV5-1 and TRBJ2-3; TRBD2 might be the D (6 bases). The sequencing here drew on PBMCs, taken before TCRalphabeta/CD19-depleted stem cell transplant. Here the CDR3 reads CASSLAGAPQDTQYF. CDR3 sequence (DNA): TGCGCCAGCAGCTTGGCGGGAGCGCCCCAAGATACGCAGTATTTT.